This record looks at one T cell receptor (beta chain) sequence and its context. What it binds is unknown. The CDR3 sequence is 14 residues long. Trimming left V 5 bases short and J 2 bases short, with 12 bases between. In germline, CDR1 is LNHDA, CDR2 SQIVND (reference sequence). The sample originates from a study of T cell responses to AZD1222 COVID-19 vaccine. Overall study results and limits: Without day 14 samples, only post-peak T cell repertoires were studied. Dominant at 160-218 and 743-854, vaccine-associated CD4 TCRs also spanned spike. White British ancestry dominated among donors, who included more females, and clonal diversity was possibly underestimated.

TCRdb's table, derived via immunoSEQ multiplex PCR, lists solely in-frame clones and lacks some. The sample has fewer than 200,000 clones, roughly nine tenths seen once; the top ten hold 2.6%. The receptor was derived from an adult in good health. The sample consisted of peripheral blood, taken on day 0 of AZD1222 vaccination. The rearrangement uses TRBV19 and TRBJ2-5; possible D gene TRBD1, 6 bases. CDR3 region: CASSLGQLQETQYF. The CDR3 nucleotides are TGTGCCAGTAGTCTTGGACAGCTTCAAGAGACCCAGTACTTC.